The clone carrying this T cell receptor beta chain came up a few times. Its antigen is still unknown. Other nucleotide sequences in the sample specify the same CDR3. Of the isolated RNA, all was reverse transcribed, and so the sequenced material was expressed TCRB transcripts. There were 3.4 million or so reads on average in the naive, central memory and regulatory T cell samples. Generated by immunoSEQ multiplex PCR, the TCRdb table keeps only in-frame clones and is missing some. This sample has under 850,000 clones; around 15% occur once, and the top ten carry about 0.02%. CDR3 length: 14 residues. CDR1 and CDR2 (germline): SGHRS, YFSETQ. The germline V and J ends were trimmed by 4 bases and 3 bases, with 14 bases remaining between them. The sample belongs to a study of beta chain features in type 1 diabetes. Findings of the study overall: A moderate, significant TCRB CDR3 shortening appeared in type 1 diabetes across four CD4+ subsets. PCR may have favored shorter templates equally in patients and controls. The influence of HLA type on TCRB rearrangement stayed undetermined.

The sample taken for sequencing was naive CD4+ T cells from blood. The TCR was taken from a young man with type 1 diabetes. The rearrangement uses TRBV5-1 and TRBJ2-7; no reliable D call. CDR3 coding DNA: TGCGCCAGCAGCCCACCCGGGCGTAGCTACGAGCAGTACTTC. The encoded protein is CASSPPGRSYEQYF.